This section outlines one T cell receptor beta chain sequence together with its context. What it recognizes is unknown. The use of genomic DNA as template underpinned the TCR beta VDJ and CDR3 profiling. TCRdb reprocessed the reads with MiXCR, giving one entry per CDR3 protein. Of roughly 180,000 distinct CDR3 sequences listed, 64% are singletons. This specimen belongs to a study of CD8+CD57+ T cells in acquired aplastic anemia. Overall study: Sorting CD4+ and CD8+ cells gave DNA averaging about 3.1 ug. Study-wide findings and caveats: The number of CD8+ CDR3 sequences shared by patients and controls was about 30.

The sample was sorted CD4+, CD8+, or CD8+CD57+ T cells (not recorded which) from PBMCs. This TCR came from a human donor with severe aplastic anemia or a healthy control (not recorded which).

Here the CDR3 DNA reads TGTGCCAGCAGCTTAGTCCTGCGCATAGGACAGATAACGGATACGCAGTATTTT. Translating it yields CASSLVLRIGQITDTQYF. V and J are TRBV7-9 and TRBJ2-3, with D possibly matching TRBD1 (6 bases). The CDR3 loop spans 18 amino acids. Per germline, CDR1 SEHNR and CDR2 FQNEAQ (reference sequence). V was cut by 1 base and J by 6 bases, with 23 bases left in between.